The 25 T cell receptor beta chains below all came from one sample that was sequenced in a study of PD-1 blockade in classical Hodgkin lymphoma. Clones were sequenced by immunoSEQ multiplex PCR, and TCRdb holds only the in-frame ones, with some missing. The data contain roughly 150,000 clones, just under 80% of them singletons. Each and every patient relapsed after autologous stem cell transplantation, and patients got differing brentuximab vedotin exposure. The sample was peripheral blood mononuclear cells (PBMCs), taken before the second cycle of nivolumab. Every receptor here comes from a human donor with classical Hodgkin lymphoma.

The chain employs TRBV9 and TRBJ1-1; the D is unclear. The V end lost 0 bases, the J end lost 0 bases, and 9 bases lay between the germline ends. Germline V gives CDR1 SGDLS, CDR2 YYNGEE. The CDR3 covers 15 residues. CDR3 in DNA: TGTGCCAGCAGCGTAGGTGGGAGCATGAACACTGAAGCTTTCTTT. Residues: CASSVGGSMNTEAFF.

The chain employs TRBV18 and TRBJ1-4; 9 bases map to TRBD1. With V trimmed by 3 bases and J by 8 bases, 4 bases remained unmatched. The CDR3 extends over 14 amino acids. The germline V gene has CDR1 KGHSH and CDR2 LQKENI. The CDR3 is CASSPSGTGEKLFF. CDR3 nucleotide sequence: TGTGCCAGCTCACCGAGTGGGACAGGGGAAAAACTGTTTTTT.

Comment on this clone: Distinct nucleotide sequences in the sample also encode this CDR3. V is TRBV5-1 and J is TRBJ1-5; D is perhaps TRBD1 (5 bases). The CDR3 extends over 13 amino acids. V dropped 0 bases and J dropped 4 bases, with 5 bases sitting between them. CDR1 is SGHRS and CDR2 is YFSETQ in the germline V gene. The CDR3 DNA sequence: TGCGCCAGCAGCTTGGACAGGAATCAGCCCCAGCATTTT. This codes for CASSLDRNQPQHF. Together with reference TRBV5-1 and TRBJ1-5, the CDR3 gives the full variable domain: KAGVTQTPRYLIKTRGQQVTLSCSPISGHRSVSWYQQTPGQGLQFLFEYFSETQRNKGNFPGRFSGRQFSNSRSEMNVSTLELGDSALYLCASSLDRNQPQHFGDGTRLSIL.

J is TRBJ1-3 and V is TRBV30, with D tentatively TRBD1 (6 bases). The V gene lost 6 bases and the J gene lost 0 bases, with 15 bases spanning the gap. The CDR3 totals 15 residues. Germline CDR1 GTSNPN, CDR2 SVGIG (reference sequence). The CDR3 DNA follows: TGTGCCTGTACCCCCGGGACACTCTCTGGAAACACCATATATTTT. Amino acids: CACTPGTLSGNTIYF.

The gene calls are TRBV28 and TRBJ1-3, with D possibly matching TRBD1 (5 bases). Trimming removed 4 bases at V and 2 bases at J, with 6 bases between. Germline V gives CDR1 MDHEN, CDR2 SYDVKM. This CDR3 has 13 amino acids. The CDR3 DNA reads TGTGCCAGCAGTTCGGGGGCTGGAAACACCATATATTTT. Encoded protein: CASSSGAGNTIYF.

The chain is built from TRBV19 and TRBJ1-2; D perhaps matches TRBD1 (5 bases). In germline, CDR1 is LNHDA, CDR2 SQIVND (reference sequence). V was shortened by 5 bases and J by 5 bases, with 12 bases between the two germline ends. The CDR3 covers 13 residues. The CDR3 loop reads CASSPTGGYGYTF. The CDR3 DNA follows: TGTGCCAGTAGTCCCACCGGGGGTTATGGCTACACCTTC.

CDR3 coding DNA: TGTGCCAGCAGCTCCCCTAGCACAGATACGCAGTATTTT. It yields the protein CASSSPSTDTQYF. The rearrangement joins TRBV5-4 to TRBJ2-3; no clear D gene. The CDR3 is 13 residues long. The V end was cut by 3 bases, the J end by 0 bases, with 5 bases between. Germline CDR1 reads SGHNT; CDR2 reads YYREEE (reference sequence).

V usage is TRBV6-6 and J usage is TRBJ2-1; no clear D. The V end lost 5 bases, the J end lost 6 bases, and 8 bases lay between the germline ends. CDR3 length: 12 residues. Germline assignment: CDR1 MNHNY and CDR2 SVGAGI (reference sequence). In DNA, the CDR3 is TGTGCCAGCAGTGGCCCGGGCAATGAGCAGTTCTTC. The encoded protein is CASSGPGNEQFF.

CDR3 in amino acids: CASSYLSNTGELFF. The CDR3 DNA reads TGTGCCAGCAGTTACTTGTCGAACACCGGGGAGCTGTTTTTT. V usage is TRBV6-5 and J usage is TRBJ2-2; D remains ambiguous. The V end lost 1 base, the J end lost 0 bases, and 3 bases lay between the germline ends. This CDR3 comprises 14 residues. Germline V gene lookup returns CDR1 MNHEY and CDR2 SVGAGI.

The chain links TRBV7-2 to TRBJ2-5; 7 bases fit TRBD1. The junction had 10 bases not matched to a gene; V was cut back by 3 bases and J by 6 bases. Germline V gives CDR1 SGHTA, CDR2 FQGNSA. There are 15 residues in the CDR3. DNA for the CDR3: TGTGCCAGCAGCTTCCAATTACAGGGGCTCCAGACCCAGTACTTC. Translated: CASSFQLQGLQTQYF.

Note on this clone: One end of the junction does not line up with germline, which may come from a read error. This sequence joins TRBV5-4 and TRBJ1-6; TRBD1 agrees at 8 bases. The CDR3 consists of 17 residues. CDR1 is SGHNT and CDR2 is YYREEE in the germline V gene (reference sequence). The CDR3 loop reads CASSLDRASSYNSPLHF. The CDR3 region has the DNA TGTGCCAGCAGTTTGGACAGGGCTAGCTCCTATAATTCACCCCTCCACTTT.

The chain is built from TRBV6-5 and TRBJ1-3; D not certain. This CDR3 is 11 amino acids long. The V end was cut by 9 bases, the J end by 2 bases, with 5 bases between. Germline CDR1 MNHEY, CDR2 SVGAGI. CDR3 in DNA: TGTGCCAGTGAAGCTGGAAACACCATATATTTT. Translated, it gives CASEAGNTIYF.

This clone was detected many times. The chain has TRBV7-9 and TRBJ2-7; 12 bases match TRBD2. CDR3 length: 13 residues. The germline V gene encodes CDR1 SEHNR and CDR2 FQNEAQ (reference sequence). V shed 6 bases, J shed 6 bases, and the junction held 3 bases outside the gene matches. In DNA form, the CDR3 reads TGTGCCAGCAGGACTAGCGGGAGTTTCGAGCAGTACTTC. Translation: CASRTSGSFEQYF.

This clone occurred many times. The chain links TRBV6-5 to TRBJ2-2; D gene uncertain. Per germline, CDR1 MNHEY and CDR2 SVGAGI. CDR3 length: 15 residues. The germline V and J ends were trimmed by 3 bases and 7 bases, with 15 bases remaining between them. CDR3 sequence: CASSYRAVSGGELFF. Here the CDR3 DNA reads TGTGCCAGCAGTTATAGGGCGGTCTCGGGCGGGGAGCTGTTTTTT.

This rearrangement joins TRBV9 to TRBJ2-7; 7 bases agree with TRBD2. The CDR3 is 15 residues long. CDR1 and CDR2 (germline): SGDLS, YYNGEE. Trimming removed 3 bases from V and 5 bases from J; junction bases left unmatched: 11. CDR3 sequence reads: CASSETWGGTNEQYF. The CDR3 coding sequence is TGTGCCAGCAGCGAAACCTGGGGAGGGACTAACGAGCAGTACTTC.

This clone was detected a few times. Other DNA sequences in the sample encode the same CDR3. The chain recombines TRBV5-1 with TRBJ2-5, with unresolved D. V lost 0 bases and J lost 5, with 2 bases in between. The CDR3 runs to 11 residues. Germline values: CDR1 SGHRS, CDR2 YFSETQ. The DNA of the CDR3 is TGCGCCAGCAGCTTGGAGGAGACCCAGTACTTC. Translating gives CASSLEETQYF.

This clone showed up just once. This chain uses TRBV7-9 with TRBJ2-3; 12 bases agree with TRBD2. Trimming cost V 4 bases and J 2 bases; bases outside gene matches: 4. In germline, CDR1 is SEHNR, CDR2 FQNEAQ (reference sequence). The CDR3 sequence is 16 residues long. As DNA, the CDR3 is TGTGCCAGCAGCTCGACTAGCGGGAGACCCACAGATACGCAGTATTTT. Translated, it gives CASSSTSGRPTDTQYF.

The CDR3 nucleotides are TGTGCCAGCAGTTTGTCGGGGGTTCATGGCTACACCTTC. The encoded protein is CASSLSGVHGYTF. The rearrangement links TRBV5-5 to TRBJ1-2, with a possible D match to TRBD1 (5 bases). Trimming removed 5 bases at V and 6 bases at J, with 14 bases between. The CDR3 is 13 amino acids. Germline CDR1 is SGHKS and CDR2 is YYEKEE (reference sequence). Full variable domain (missing parts from reference TRBV5-5 and TRBJ1-2): DAGVTQSPTHLIKTRGQQVTLRCSPISGHKSVSWYQQVLGQGPQFIFQYYEKEERGRGNFPDRFSARQFPNYSSELNVNALLLGDSALYLCASSLSGVHGYTFGSGTRLTVV.

This clone appeared a single time. CDR3 bases: TGTGCCAGCTCACCACCGATTGGGGAGACCCAGTACTTC. It encodes CASSPPIGETQYF. J is TRBJ2-5 and V is TRBV18; D is undetermined. This CDR3 comprises 13 residues. V dropped 0 bases and J dropped 5 bases, with 7 bases sitting between them. Germline V CDR1 and CDR2: KGHSH, LQKENI.

The gene calls are TRBV19 and TRBJ1-5; the D is unclear. Germline-derived CDR1 and CDR2 are LNHDA and SQIVND (reference sequence). The CDR3 totals 15 residues. The V end lost 3 bases, the J end lost 2 bases, and 11 bases lay between the germline ends. The CDR3 nucleotides are TGTGCCAGTAGTATTAGCGGGGTTGGCAATCAGCCCCAGCATTTT. Encoded protein: CASSISGVGNQPQHF.

The chain employs TRBV6-5 and TRBJ1-2; D unresolved. The CDR3 extends over 13 amino acids. CDR1 and CDR2 from the germline V gene are MNHEY and SVGAGI. V lost 5 bases and J lost 4, with 11 bases in between. CDR3 amino acids: CASSMGRLYGYTF. The CDR3, as DNA: TGTGCCAGCAGTATGGGGAGACTCTATGGCTACACCTTC.

The rearrangement uses TRBV6-1 and TRBJ2-7; perhaps TRBD1 as D (5 bases). V lost 5 bases and J 2 bases, leaving 13 bases between the germline ends. Germline CDR1 MNHNS, CDR2 SASEGT. The CDR3 has 14 residues. The CDR3 sequence is CASSFQGQAYEQYF. As DNA, the CDR3 is TGTGCCAGCAGTTTTCAGGGTCAAGCCTACGAGCAGTACTTC.

This clone appeared a single time. This rearrangement joins TRBV4-1 to TRBJ1-1; D gene unclear. Germline V gene lookup returns CDR1 MGHRA and CDR2 YSYEKL. The CDR3 loop spans 16 amino acids. V shed 0 bases and J shed 0 bases, with 11 bases lying between them. CDR3 residues: CASSQDPEEMNTEAFF. The CDR3 bases are TGCGCCAGCAGCCAAGATCCGGAGGAGATGAACACTGAAGCTTTCTTT.

The chain combines TRBV30 with TRBJ2-1; 9 bases fit TRBD2. In germline, CDR1 is GTSNPN, CDR2 SVGIG (reference sequence). CDR3 length: 15 amino acids. After removal of 0 bases from V and 7 bases from J, the junction contained 7 bases not matched to a gene. The CDR3 coding sequence is TGTGCCTGGAGTGTATTTAGCGGGAGATTTAATGAGCAGTTCTTC. It is translated as CAWSVFSGRFNEQFF.

The count of this clone is one. This chain joins TRBV11-2 and TRBJ2-1; no reliable D call. Trimming cost V 4 bases and J 4 bases, with 5 bases left between them. Germline V gene lookup returns CDR1 SGHAT and CDR2 FQNNGV. CDR3 length: 12 amino acids. This chain's CDR3 is CASSSGYNEQFF. CDR3 sequence (DNA): TGTGCCAGCAGCTCTGGTTACAATGAGCAGTTCTTC.